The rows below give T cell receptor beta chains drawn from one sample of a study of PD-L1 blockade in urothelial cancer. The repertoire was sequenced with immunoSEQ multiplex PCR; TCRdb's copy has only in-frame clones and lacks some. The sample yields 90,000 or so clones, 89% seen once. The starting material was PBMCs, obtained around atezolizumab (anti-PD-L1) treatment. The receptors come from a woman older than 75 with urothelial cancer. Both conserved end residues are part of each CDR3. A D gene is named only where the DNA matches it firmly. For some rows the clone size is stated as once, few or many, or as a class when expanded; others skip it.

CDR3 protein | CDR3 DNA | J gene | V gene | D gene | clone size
CASSLLNQKQFF | TGTGCCAGCAGTTTGCTGAACCAGAAGCAGTTCTTC | TRBJ2-1 | TRBV28 | - | -
CASSFSRKNIQYF | TGTGCCAGCAGTTTCTCGAGAAAAAACATTCAGTACTTC | TRBJ2-4 | TRBV27 | - | -
CASRLGGAGGKQETQYF | TGTGCCAGCAGATTAGGGGGGGCGGGAGGCAAACAAGAGACCCAGTACTTC | TRBJ2-5 | TRBV27 | TRBD2 | -
CASSPPGQGYESRELFF | TGCGCCAGCAGCCCACCGGGACAGGGCTACGAAAGCAGGGAGCTGTTTTTT | TRBJ2-2 | TRBV5-1 | TRBD1 | -
CASSLSGQRNTGELFF | TGTGCCAGCAGCTTAAGTGGACAACGGAACACCGGGGAGCTGTTTTTT | TRBJ2-2 | TRBV5-4 | - | -
CASSVATGGMTEAFF | TGTGCCAGCAGCGTAGCCACAGGCGGGATGACTGAAGCTTTCTTT | TRBJ1-1 | TRBV9 | - | -
CASSVLAVLSGSYNEQFF | TGTGCCAGCAGCGTCCTCGCTGTGCTCTCGGGATCCTACAATGAGCAGTTCTTC | TRBJ2-1 | TRBV9 | - | few
CASSLGQGAEAFF | TGTGCCAGCAGTCTGGGACAGGGGGCTGAAGCTTTCTTT | TRBJ1-1 | TRBV6-5 | TRBD1 | few
CAWSEQGQLNTEAFF | TGTGCCTGGAGTGAACAGGGGCAACTGAACACTGAAGCTTTCTTT | TRBJ1-1 | TRBV30 | TRBD1 | -
CVSGLAGYNEQFF | TGTGTGTCGGGACTAGCGGGATACAATGAGCAGTTCTTC | TRBJ2-1 | TRBV6-5 | TRBD2 | -
CASGGDYGYTF | TGTGCCTCCGGGGGTGACTATGGCTACACCTTC | TRBJ1-2 | TRBV30 | - | -
CASSQGREARYEQYF | TGTGCCAGCAGCCAAGGTCGGGAGGCCCGCTACGAGCAGTACTTC | TRBJ2-7 | TRBV4-2 | TRBD2 | -
CASSLWGVGYGYTF | TGTGCCAGCAGCCTCTGGGGGGTTGGCTATGGCTACACCTTC | TRBJ1-2 | TRBV7-2 | - | -
CASSQLGGRSYEQYF | TGTGCCAGCAGCCAGCTCGGCGGGAGATCTTACGAGCAGTACTTC | TRBJ2-7 | TRBV5-4 | TRBD2 | -
CASSPHRTSGRAANEQFF | TGTGCCAGCAGTCCGCACCGGACTAGCGGGAGGGCGGCCAATGAGCAGTTCTTC | TRBJ2-1 | TRBV27 | TRBD2 | -
CAWSVGELFF | TGTGCCTGGAGCGTCGGGGAGCTGTTTTTT | TRBJ2-2 | TRBV30 | - | -
CASSGLAGPYEQYF | TGTGCCAGCAGTGGACTAGCGGGACCCTACGAGCAGTACTTC | TRBJ2-7 | TRBV6-1 | TRBD2 | -
CASSVGDSNQPQHF | TGCGCCAGCAGCGTTGGAGATAGCAATCAGCCCCAGCATTTT | TRBJ1-5 | TRBV5-1 | - | -
CASRALWTTYTQYF | TGCGCCAGCCGGGCCCTATGGACTACATATACGCAGTATTTT | TRBJ2-3 | TRBV5-1 | - | -
CASMRVAGETQYF | TGTGCCAGCATGAGGGTAGCGGGAGAAACGCAGTATTTT | TRBJ2-3 | TRBV25-1 | TRBD2 | -
CSVVGAGGSTDTQYF | TGCAGCGTTGTGGGAGCGGGAGGAAGTACAGATACGCAGTATTTT | TRBJ2-3 | TRBV29-1 | TRBD2 | -
CASSFLVGGAETQYF | TGTGCCAGCAGTTTTCTTGTCGGAGGCGCAGAGACCCAGTACTTC | TRBJ2-5 | TRBV6-1 | - | -
CASSRPTPGDEQFF | TGTGCCAGCAGCCGCCCGACTCCGGGGGATGAGCAGTTCTTC | TRBJ2-1 | TRBV13 | - | -
CASSETSGRAAGANVLTF | TGTGCCAGTAGTGAGACTAGCGGGAGGGCCGCTGGGGCCAACGTCCTGACTTTC | TRBJ2-6 | TRBV19 | TRBD2 | -
CSVRDSPYEQYF | TGCAGCGTCAGGGACAGCCCCTACGAGCAGTACTTC | TRBJ2-7 | TRBV29-1 | TRBD1 | -
CGVAGDGYTF | TGTGGCGTAGCGGGGGACGGCTACACCTTC | TRBJ1-2 | TRBV28 | - | -
CASNPVTSGKYNEQFF | TGTGCCAGTAACCCCGTCACTAGCGGGAAGTACAATGAGCAGTTCTTC | TRBJ2-1 | TRBV19 | TRBD2 | -
CASSAQGARGYEQYF | TGTGCCAGTAGTGCACAGGGGGCGCGTGGGTACGAGCAGTACTTC | TRBJ2-7 | TRBV19 | TRBD1 | medium-sized
CAFQGAGGYTF | TGTGCTTTCCAGGGGGCGGGCGGCTACACCTTC | TRBJ1-2 | TRBV28 | TRBD1 | -
CASSGGQGRAGELFF | TGTGCCAGCAGCGGTGGACAGGGGAGGGCCGGGGAGCTGTTTTTT | TRBJ2-2 | TRBV9 | TRBD1 | -
CASRPTGTYGYTF | TGTGCCAGCAGACCGACAGGGACCTATGGCTACACCTTC | TRBJ1-2 | TRBV6-1 | TRBD1 | -